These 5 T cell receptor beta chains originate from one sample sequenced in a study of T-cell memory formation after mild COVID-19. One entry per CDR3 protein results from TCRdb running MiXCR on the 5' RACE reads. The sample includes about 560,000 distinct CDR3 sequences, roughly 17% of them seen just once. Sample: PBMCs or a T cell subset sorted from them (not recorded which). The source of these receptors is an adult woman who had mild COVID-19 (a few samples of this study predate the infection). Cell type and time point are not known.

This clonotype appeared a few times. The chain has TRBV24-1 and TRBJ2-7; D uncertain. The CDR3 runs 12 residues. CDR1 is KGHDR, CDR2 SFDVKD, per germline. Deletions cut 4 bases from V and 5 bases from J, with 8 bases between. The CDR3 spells CATSDPSDEQYF. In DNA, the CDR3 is TGTGCCACCAGTGACCCGAGCGACGAGCAGTACTTC.

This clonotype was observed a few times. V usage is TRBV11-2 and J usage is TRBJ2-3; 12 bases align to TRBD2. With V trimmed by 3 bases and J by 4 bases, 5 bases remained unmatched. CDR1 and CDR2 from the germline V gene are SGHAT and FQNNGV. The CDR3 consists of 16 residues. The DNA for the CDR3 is TGTGCCAGCAGCTTCCTAGCGGGAGGGCCCTCAGATACGCAGTATTTT. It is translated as CASSFLAGGPSDTQYF.

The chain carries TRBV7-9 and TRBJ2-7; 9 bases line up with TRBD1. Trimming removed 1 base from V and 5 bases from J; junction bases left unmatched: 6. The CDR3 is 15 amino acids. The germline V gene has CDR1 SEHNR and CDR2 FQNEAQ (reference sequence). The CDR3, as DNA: TGTGCCAGCAGCTTAGGGGCACAGGGGGCTGACGAGCAGTACTTC. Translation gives CASSLGAQGADEQYF.

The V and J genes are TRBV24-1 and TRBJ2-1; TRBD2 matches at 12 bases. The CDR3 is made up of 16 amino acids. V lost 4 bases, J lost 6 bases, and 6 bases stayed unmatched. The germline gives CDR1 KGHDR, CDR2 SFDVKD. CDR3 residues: CATSDLGLAGPNEQFF. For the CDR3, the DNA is TGTGCCACCAGTGACCTTGGACTAGCGGGACCCAATGAGCAGTTCTTC.

The CDR3 spells CSALYRDTGELFF. The DNA for the CDR3 is TGCAGTGCTCTTTACAGGGACACCGGGGAGCTGTTTTTT. This sequence joins TRBV20-1 and TRBJ2-2, with D possibly TRBD1 on 6 matching bases. The V gene lost 5 bases and the J gene lost 3 bases, with 10 bases spanning the gap. CDR1 is DFQATT and CDR2 is SNEGSKA in the germline V gene (reference sequence). This CDR3 is built from 13 residues.